The 9 T cell receptor beta chains in this list originate from one sample, sequenced in a study of T cell changes during pregnancy in multiple sclerosis. Clones were sequenced by immunoSEQ multiplex PCR, and TCRdb holds only the in-frame ones, with some missing. Of 57,000 or so clones listed, under 95% are singletons. This specimen consisted of peripheral blood, obtained after pregnancy. Receptors originate from a female donor in good health, enrolled as a control in a pregnancy study.

The J gene is TRBJ2-7, the V gene TRBV9; a possible D gene is TRBD1 (6 bases). This CDR3 spans 13 amino acids. Germline lookup yields CDR1 SGDLS and CDR2 YYNGEE. V shed 4 bases and J shed 6 bases, with 14 bases lying between them. CDR3 in DNA: TGTGCCAGCAGCTTCAACAGGGTTGGCGAGCAGTACTTC. Amino acid sequence: CASSFNRVGEQYF.

This sequence joins TRBV11-2 and TRBJ2-7, with D possibly TRBD1 on 5 matching bases. V lost 5 bases to trimming and J lost 3 bases, with 8 bases between them. Per the germline V gene, CDR1 is SGHAT and CDR2 is FQNNGV. The length of the CDR3 is 12 residues. CDR3 residues: CASSRDSYEQYF. The CDR3 coding sequence is TGTGCCAGCAGCCGTGACAGCTACGAGCAGTACTTC.

A few counts support this clone. CDR3 amino acids: CASSEQGAGEQYF. In nucleotides, the CDR3 is TGTGCCAGCAGTGAACAGGGGGCAGGCGAGCAGTACTTC. This chain links TRBV2 with TRBJ2-7; 8 bases are shared with TRBD1. Unmatched junction bases numbered 3, after V lost 2 bases and J lost 6 bases. Germline CDR1 reads SNHLY; CDR2 reads FYNNEI. The CDR3 consists of 13 residues.

The V gene is TRBV9, the J gene TRBJ1-5; D call uncertain. CDR3 size: 15 residues. Germline V gives CDR1 SGDLS, CDR2 YYNGEE. V lost 4 bases and J 2 bases, leaving 13 bases between the germline ends. The CDR3 region has the DNA TGTGCCAGCAGCCCGGACGGGAATGGCAATCAGCCCCAGCATTTT. Translated: CASSPDGNGNQPQHF.

This rearrangement joins TRBV12-5 to TRBJ2-7; the D gene is possibly TRBD1 (5 bases). The CDR3 is made up of 15 amino acids. V was trimmed by 0 bases and J by 7 bases, leaving 16 bases between them. Germline loops: CDR1 LGHNT, CDR2 FRNRAP. This CDR3 is CASGLVLSQGVEQYF. CDR3 nucleotide sequence: TGTGCTAGTGGTTTGGTACTCTCCCAGGGCGTGGAGCAGTACTTC. The entire variable domain, with the rest obtained from reference TRBV12-5 and TRBJ2-7, is as follows: DARVTQTPRHKVTEMGQEVTMRCQPILGHNTVFWYRQTMMQGLELLAYFRNRAPLDDSGMPKDRFSAEMPDATLATLKIQPSEPRDSAVYFCASGLVLSQGVEQYFGPGTRLTVT.

V gene TRBV19 combines with J gene TRBJ1-3; 7 bases agree with TRBD1. The CDR3 has 14 amino acids. From germline, CDR1 is LNHDA and CDR2 SQIVND (reference sequence). The junction had 4 bases not matched to a gene; V was cut back by 5 bases and J by 3 bases. The CDR3 DNA is TGTGCCAGTAGTCCGAGGGACAGTGGAAACACCATATATTTT. It translates to CASSPRDSGNTIYF. Full variable domain (missing parts from reference TRBV19 and TRBJ1-3): DGGITQSPKYLFRKEGQNVTLSCEQNLNHDAMYWYRQDPGQGLRLIYYSQIVNDFQKGDIAEGYSVSREKKESFPLTVTSAQKNPTAFYLCASSPRDSGNTIYFGEGSWLTVV.

The chain employs TRBV15 and TRBJ1-1; a weak D match, TRBD1 (5 bases). The germline CDR1 and CDR2 sequences are LNHNV and YYDKDF (reference sequence). Deletions cut 1 base from V and 1 base from J, with 19 bases between. This CDR3 comprises 18 residues. CDR3 in DNA: TGTGCCACCAGCAGAGGGGGCCCCAAGGTGCACCAGAACACTGAAGCTTTCTTT. Protein product: CATSRGGPKVHQNTEAFF.

This rearrangement joins TRBV7-7 to TRBJ2-3; TRBD1 agrees at 7 bases. V gave up 1 base and J gave up 0 bases; unmatched junction bases: 1. Germline V CDR1 and CDR2: SSHAT, FNYEAQ (reference sequence). The CDR3 runs 15 residues. CDR3 residues: CASSLGTGSTDTQYF. The CDR3, as DNA: TGTGCCAGCAGCTTAGGGACAGGCAGCACAGATACGCAGTATTTT.

The chain couples TRBV9 to TRBJ2-5; no firm D call. This CDR3 has 14 residues. Germline CDR1 reads SGDLS; CDR2 reads YYNGEE. Between the trimmed V and J ends, which lost 3 bases and 3 bases, there was a span of 12 bases. The CDR3 reads CASSAFPSEETQYF. The CDR3 DNA sequence: TGTGCCAGCAGCGCCTTTCCTAGTGAAGAGACCCAGTACTTC.